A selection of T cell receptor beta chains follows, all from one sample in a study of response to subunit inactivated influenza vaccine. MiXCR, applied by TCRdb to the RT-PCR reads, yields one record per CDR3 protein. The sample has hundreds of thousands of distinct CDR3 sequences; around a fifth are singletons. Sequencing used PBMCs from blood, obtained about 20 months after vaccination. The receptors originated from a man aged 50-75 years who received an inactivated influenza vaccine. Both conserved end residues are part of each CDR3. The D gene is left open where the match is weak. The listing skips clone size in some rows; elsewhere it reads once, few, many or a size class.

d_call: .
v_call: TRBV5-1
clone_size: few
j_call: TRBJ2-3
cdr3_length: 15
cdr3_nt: TGCGCCAGCAGCTTTCTAGCGTATAGCACAGATACGCAGTATTTT
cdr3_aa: CASSFLAYSTDTQYF

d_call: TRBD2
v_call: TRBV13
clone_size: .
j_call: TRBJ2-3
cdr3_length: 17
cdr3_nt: TGTGCCAGCAGCTTAGCCCGACTAGCGGGGGACACAGATACGCAGTATTTT
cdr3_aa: CASSLARLAGDTDTQYF

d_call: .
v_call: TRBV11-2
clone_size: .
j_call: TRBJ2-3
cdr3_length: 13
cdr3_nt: TGTGCCAGCAGCTTACTCACTAGCCGTACGCAGTATTTT
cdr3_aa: CASSLLTSRTQYF

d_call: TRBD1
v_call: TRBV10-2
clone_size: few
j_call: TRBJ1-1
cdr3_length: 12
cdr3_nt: TGCGCCAGCCAGGGACAGCACACTGAAGCTTTCTTT
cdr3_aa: CASQGQHTEAFF

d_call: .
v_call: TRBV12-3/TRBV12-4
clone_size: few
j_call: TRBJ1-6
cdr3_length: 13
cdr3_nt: TGTGCCAGCAGTACCCACAGGGATTCACCCCTCCACTTT
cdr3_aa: CASSTHRDSPLHF

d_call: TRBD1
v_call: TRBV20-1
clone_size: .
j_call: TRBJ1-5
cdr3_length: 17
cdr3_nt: TGCAGTGCTTACCGGGACAGGGCGTTTCATAGCAATCAGCCCCAGCATTTT
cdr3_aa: CSAYRDRAFHSNQPQHF

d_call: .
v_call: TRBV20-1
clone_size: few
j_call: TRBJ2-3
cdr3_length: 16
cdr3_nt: TGCAGTGCCGTGAGTAGAGGGAAAAGAACCACAGATACGCAGTATTTT
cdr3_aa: CSAVSRGKRTTDTQYF

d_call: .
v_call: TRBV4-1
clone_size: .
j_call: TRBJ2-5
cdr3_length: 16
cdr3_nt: TGCGCCAGCAGCCACCTTACAGGGAAGGGAAAAGAGACCCAGTACTTC
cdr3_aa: CASSHLTGKGKETQYF

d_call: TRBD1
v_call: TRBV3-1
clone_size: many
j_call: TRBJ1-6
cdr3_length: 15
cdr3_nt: TGTGCCAGCAGCCCCGGGGGACAGGGGAATTCACCCCTCCACTTT
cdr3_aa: CASSPGGQGNSPLHF

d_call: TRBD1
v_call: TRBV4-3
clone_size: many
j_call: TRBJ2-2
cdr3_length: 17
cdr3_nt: TGCGCCAGCAGCCAGGACCCGGGACAGGGGAGGGCCGGGGAGCTGTTTTTT
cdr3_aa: CASSQDPGQGRAGELFF

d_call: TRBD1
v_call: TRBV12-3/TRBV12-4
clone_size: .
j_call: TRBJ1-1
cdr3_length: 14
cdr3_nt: TGTGCCAGCAGTGTTGACAGGGGGCGAACTGAAGCTTTCTTT
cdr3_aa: CASSVDRGRTEAFF

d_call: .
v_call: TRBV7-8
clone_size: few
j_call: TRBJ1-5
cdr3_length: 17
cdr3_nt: TGTGCCAGCAGCCAAGCCGCGGAACTCTATAGCAATCAGCCCCAGCATTTT
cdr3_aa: CASSQAAELYSNQPQHF

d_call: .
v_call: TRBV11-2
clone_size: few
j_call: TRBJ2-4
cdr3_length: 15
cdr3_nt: TGTGCCAGCAGCCCCCTCGGGGGCATTAAAAACATTCAGTACTTC
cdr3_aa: CASSPLGGIKNIQYF

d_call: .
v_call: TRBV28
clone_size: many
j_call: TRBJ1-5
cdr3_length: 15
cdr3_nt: TGTGCCAGCATCCCGACGGACGGCTACAATCAGCCCCAGCATTTT
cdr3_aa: CASIPTDGYNQPQHF

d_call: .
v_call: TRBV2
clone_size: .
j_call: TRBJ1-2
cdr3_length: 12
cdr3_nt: TGTGCCAGCAGTGACGTTCAGTATGGCTACACCTTC
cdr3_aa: CASSDVQYGYTF

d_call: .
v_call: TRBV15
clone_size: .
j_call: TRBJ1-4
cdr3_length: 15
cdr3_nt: TGTGCCACCAGCAGAGATTTAAATAGTCCGGATGGACTGTTTTTT
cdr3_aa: CATSRDLNSPDGLFF

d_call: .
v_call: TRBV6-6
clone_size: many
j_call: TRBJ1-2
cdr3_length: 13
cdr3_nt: TGTGCCAGCAGTTACTCCAACATGGGGTACTACACCTTC
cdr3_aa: CASSYSNMGYYTF

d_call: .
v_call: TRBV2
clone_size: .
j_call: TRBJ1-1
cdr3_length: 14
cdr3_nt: TGTGCCAGCAGTGTGAGCACCTTGAACACTGAAGCTTTCTTT
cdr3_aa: CASSVSTLNTEAFF

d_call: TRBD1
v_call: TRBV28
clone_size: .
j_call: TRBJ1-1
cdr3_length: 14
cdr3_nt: TGTGCCAGCAGGACACCTCCAGGGGGCACTGAAGCTTTCTTT
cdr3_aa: CASRTPPGGTEAFF

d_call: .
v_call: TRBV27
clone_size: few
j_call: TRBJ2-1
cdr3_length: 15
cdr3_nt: TGTGCCAGCAGTTTATCCGGTTTAGGGTACAATGAGCAGTTCTTC
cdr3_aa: CASSLSGLGYNEQFF

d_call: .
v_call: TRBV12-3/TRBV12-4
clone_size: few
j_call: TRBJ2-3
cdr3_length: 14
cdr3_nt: TGTGCCAGCAGTTTGTCTGACAGGCCAGATACGCAGTATTTT
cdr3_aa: CASSLSDRPDTQYF

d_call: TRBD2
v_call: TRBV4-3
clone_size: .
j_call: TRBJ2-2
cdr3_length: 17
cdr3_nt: TGCGCCAGCAGCCAACTAGCTAGCGGGAGAATCACCGGGGAGCTGTTTTTT
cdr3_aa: CASSQLASGRITGELFF

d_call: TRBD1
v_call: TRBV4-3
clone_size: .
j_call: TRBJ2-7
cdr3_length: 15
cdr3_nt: TGCGCCAGCAGCCAAGCTAGGGACAGTCAACTGGAGCAGTACTTC
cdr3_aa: CASSQARDSQLEQYF

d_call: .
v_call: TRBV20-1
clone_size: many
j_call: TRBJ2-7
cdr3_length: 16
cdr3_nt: TGCAGTGCTAGAGATCTTCGCGCCCGATCCTCCTACGAGCAGTACTTC
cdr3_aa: CSARDLRARSSYEQYF

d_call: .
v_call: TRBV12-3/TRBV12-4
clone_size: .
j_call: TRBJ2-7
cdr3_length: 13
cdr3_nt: TGTGCCAGCAGTTTCGACAGGACCTACGAGCAGTACTTC
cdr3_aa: CASSFDRTYEQYF

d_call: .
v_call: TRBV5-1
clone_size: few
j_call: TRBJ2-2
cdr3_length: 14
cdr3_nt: TGCGCCAGCAGCCTTGGTGGATCGGGCGGGGAGCTGTTTTTT
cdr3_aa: CASSLGGSGGELFF

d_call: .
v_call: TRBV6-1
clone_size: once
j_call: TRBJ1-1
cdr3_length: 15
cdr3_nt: TGTGCCAGCAGTGAAAGTTTGTTACAGCTCTCTGAAGCTTTCTTT
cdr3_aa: CASSESLLQLSEAFF

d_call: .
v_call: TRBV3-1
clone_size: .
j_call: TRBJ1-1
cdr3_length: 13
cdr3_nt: TGTGCCAGCAGCGCAACCCGGCCCCCTGAAGCTTTCTTT
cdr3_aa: CASSATRPPEAFF

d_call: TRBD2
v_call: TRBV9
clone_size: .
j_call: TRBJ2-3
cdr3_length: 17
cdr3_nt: TGTGCCAGCAGCGTAGGGGGACTAGCGGGAGTGACAGATACGCAGTATTTT
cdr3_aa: CASSVGGLAGVTDTQYF

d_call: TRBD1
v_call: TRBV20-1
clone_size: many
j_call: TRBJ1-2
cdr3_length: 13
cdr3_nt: TGCAGTGCGGGGACAGGCCCTAACTATGGCTACACCTTC
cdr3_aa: CSAGTGPNYGYTF

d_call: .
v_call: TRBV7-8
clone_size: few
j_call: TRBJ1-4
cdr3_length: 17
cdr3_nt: TGTGCCAGCAGCTTAGGGTGGAGTGGCAGAAGTAATGAAAAACTGTTTTTT
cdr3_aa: CASSLGWSGRSNEKLFF

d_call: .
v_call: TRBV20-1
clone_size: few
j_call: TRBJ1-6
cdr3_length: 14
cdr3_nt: TGCAGTGCTAGAGATTGGGGGCCCGATTCACCCCTCCACTTT
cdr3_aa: CSARDWGPDSPLHF

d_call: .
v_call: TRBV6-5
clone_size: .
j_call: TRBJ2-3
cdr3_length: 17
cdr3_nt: TGTGCCAGCAGTTATTACCTGACGCTGACACGCACAGATACGCAGTATTTT
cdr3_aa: CASSYYLTLTRTDTQYF

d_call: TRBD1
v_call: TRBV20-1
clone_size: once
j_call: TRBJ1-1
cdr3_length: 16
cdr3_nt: TGCAGTGCCTACCCCGGACAGGGAGGAATTTCCACTGAAGCTTTCTTT
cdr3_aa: CSAYPGQGGISTEAFF

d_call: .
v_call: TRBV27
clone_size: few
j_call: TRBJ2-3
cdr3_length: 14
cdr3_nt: TGTGCCAGCAGTCCGGGGCCCTATCAGAATACGCAGTATTTT
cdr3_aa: CASSPGPYQNTQYF

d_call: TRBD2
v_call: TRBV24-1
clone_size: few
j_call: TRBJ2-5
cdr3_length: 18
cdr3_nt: TGTGCCACCAGTGATATAGGGACTAGCGGGAGGGCTGTCGAGACCCAGTACTTC
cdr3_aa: CATSDIGTSGRAVETQYF

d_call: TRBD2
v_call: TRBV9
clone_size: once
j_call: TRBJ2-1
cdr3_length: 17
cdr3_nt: TGTGCCAGCAGCCCCGAGGTAGCGGGAGCAGGTTTGGATGAGCAGTTCTTC
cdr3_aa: CASSPEVAGAGLDEQFF

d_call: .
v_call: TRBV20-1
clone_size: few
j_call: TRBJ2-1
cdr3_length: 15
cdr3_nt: TGCAGTGCTAGAGATCTAGCTAGGGCTTACAATGAGCAGTTCTTC
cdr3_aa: CSARDLARAYNEQFF

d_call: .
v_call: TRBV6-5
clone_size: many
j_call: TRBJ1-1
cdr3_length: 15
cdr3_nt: TGTGCCAGCAGACCAGGGAGGAGGAGAAACACTGAAGCTTTCTTT
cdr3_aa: CASRPGRRRNTEAFF

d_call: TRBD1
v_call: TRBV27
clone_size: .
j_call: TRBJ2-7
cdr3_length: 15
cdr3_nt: TGTGCCAGCAGCACGGACAGGGCCCCAATATACGAGCAGTACTTC
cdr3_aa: CASSTDRAPIYEQYF

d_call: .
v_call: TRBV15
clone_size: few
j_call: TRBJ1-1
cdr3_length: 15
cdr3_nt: TGTGCCACCAGCAGAGATTTGGGGGCAAGGACTGAAGCTTTCTTT
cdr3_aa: CATSRDLGARTEAFF

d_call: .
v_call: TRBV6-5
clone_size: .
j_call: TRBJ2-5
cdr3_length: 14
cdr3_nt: TGTGCCAGCAGTTACGAGCTGGTTTGGGAGACCCAGTACTTC
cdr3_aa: CASSYELVWETQYF

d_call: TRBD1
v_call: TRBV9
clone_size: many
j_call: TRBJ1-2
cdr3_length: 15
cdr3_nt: TGTGCCAGCAGCGTCGGGACAGGGAATTCGCGGGGCTACACCTTC
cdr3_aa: CASSVGTGNSRGYTF

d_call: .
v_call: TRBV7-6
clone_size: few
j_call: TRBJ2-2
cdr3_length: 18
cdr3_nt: TGTGCCAGCAGCTTACATTTCTGGCCCGGGGCGAACACCGGGGAGCTGTTTTTT
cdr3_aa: CASSLHFWPGANTGELFF

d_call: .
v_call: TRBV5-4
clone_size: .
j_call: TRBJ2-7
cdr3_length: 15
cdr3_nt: TGTGCCAGCAGCTTGGATTTCGGACGCGGGTCCGAGCAGTACTTC
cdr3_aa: CASSLDFGRGSEQYF

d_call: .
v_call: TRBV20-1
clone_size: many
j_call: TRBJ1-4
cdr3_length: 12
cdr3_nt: TGCAGTGCTACCCACGGGAATGAAAAACTGTTTTTT
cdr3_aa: CSATHGNEKLFF